The entry that follows covers one T cell receptor (beta chain) sequence. Its cognate antigen has yet to be identified. Base qualities are not recorded, but no much larger clone differs from it by a single base. The source of the sample is a study of T cell repertoires in urothelial bladder cancer (dated by TCRdb to the late 2010s). About the full investigation: Clinical stages of the roughly twelve resected lesions were three cT0, three cTa, three cT1 and three cT2 or greater. TCR repertoire clonality in bladder tumors was compared with TCR repertoire clonality in benign bladder inflammation. Roughly 12 patients with bladder lesions who were undergoing transurethral resection were prospectively identified. About 12 resected bladder lesions were studied, comprising urothelial carcinoma (UC+) and benign (UC-) specimens. Summary of the overall study and its limitations: In carcinoma specimens a single T-cell clone made up as much as 17% of infiltrating lymphocytes, compared with 2% in benign specimens. A median tumor infiltrating lymphocyte percentage of roughly 2% was observed in carcinoma specimens, compared with 9.5% to 15% in benign specimens. Urothelial carcinoma specimens had a median of around 6,000 T cells, fewer than the median of 25,872 seen in benign specimens.

The TCR beta chain CDR3 region was sequenced with the immunoSEQ assay. Per the source publication's procedure: T-cell fraction, clonal dominance and maximum TCR clone frequency were calculated for each specimen. TCRdb's version of the immuneACCESS table is confined to in-frame rearrangements and falls short of the full clone set. An unresolved V gene accounts for under half of the shortfall where checked; the remainder is of unknown origin. The DNA gave D and trimming, while V, J and clone size come from that table. The sample table holds about 13,000 clones, of which around two thirds were seen once. The ten largest make up about 8.1% of the sample. Trimming at the junction amounts to 3 bases on V and 2 bases on J, and the germline ends lie 12 bases apart. The germline V gene provides CDR1 SQVTM and CDR2 ANQGSEA. The CDR3 holds 14 amino acids from the cysteine to the phenylalanine. The kept DNA is CDR3 alone, 42 bases in frame from the first base.

At transurethral resection, specimens of the bladder lesions were collected and then stored at -80C. From bladder specimens obtained at transurethral resection, DNA was extracted. This clonotype originated in a human donor with urothelial carcinoma. Sequenced sample: tumor-infiltrating cells from bladder cancer. The sequence links TRBV29-1 to TRBJ2-3; a weak D assignment points to TRBD2 (6 bases agree). The CDR3 reads CSVDGTSNTDTQYF. The DNA sequence is as follows: TGCAGCGTTGACGGGACTTCGAACACAGATACGCAGTATTTT.